The 9 T cell receptor beta chains in this list originate from one sample, sequenced in a study of CXCR3-negative and CXCR3-positive naive CD8 T cells. TRB cDNA was prepared as libraries by UMI-labeled 5' RACE. One entry per CDR3 protein, without DNA, is what TCRdb gives after re-calling the 5' RACE reads. The specimen's table records about 140,000 distinct CDR3 sequences. The antigens of these receptors remain unknown. Whole-study results and caveats: Compared with CXCR3-negative naive cells, CXCR3-positive naive cells showed more hydrophobic TRB CDR3s.

Sequencing input: naive CXCR3+ CD8+ T cells from blood. Indicated subset: CD45RO-CCR7+CD27+CD95- naive CD8+ T cells expressing CXCR3 (TNR3+). Every receptor here comes from a human donor in good health. Some clones in this sample may be carry-over from other donors' samples.

The rearrangement uses TRBV9 and TRBJ2-2; the TRBD2 assignment by TCRdb is unverifiable without DNA. The CDR3 consists of 13 residues. Germline V gene lookup returns CDR1 SGDLS and CDR2 YYNGEE. The CDR3: CASSTSGPGELFF.

This sequence joins TRBV11-1 and TRBJ1-1; TCRdb outputs TRBD1, but without DNA this stays unchecked. The CDR3 covers 15 residues. Germline CDR1 reads SGHAT; CDR2 reads FQDESV (reference sequence). CDR3 sequence: CASSPSGQWNTEAFF.

The rearrangement uses TRBV13 and TRBJ2-5. Germline V gene sequence: CDR1 PRHDT, CDR2 FYEKMQ (reference sequence). The CDR3 contains 14 residues. CDR3 residues: CASSLRGYQETQYF. Using reference TRBV13 and TRBJ2-5 for the parts outside the CDR3, the full variable domain is AAGVIQSPRHLIKEKRETATLKCYPIPRHDTVYWYQQGPGQDPQFLISFYEKMQSDKGSIPDRFSAQQFSDYHSELNMSSLELGDSALYFCASSLRGYQETQYFGPGTRLLVL.

The chain recombines TRBV6-5 with TRBJ2-2; the TRBD1 assignment by TCRdb is unverifiable without DNA. The germline gives CDR1 MNHEY, CDR2 SVGAGI. This CDR3 spans 14 amino acids. The CDR3 region is CASSYSQGPGELFF.

This chain connects TRBV5-4 to TRBJ2-2; the TRBD1 assignment by TCRdb is unverifiable without DNA. The CDR3 runs to 16 residues. The V gene's germline CDR1 is SGHNT and CDR2 YYREEE (reference sequence). Here the CDR3 reads CASSFSVLGGTGELFF.

V and J are TRBV7-8 and TRBJ2-7; TCRdb proposes TRBD1, but this gene call is untestable without DNA. Germline V lookup: CDR1 SGHVS, CDR2 FQNEAQ. The length of the CDR3 is 16 residues. The CDR3 region is CASSQPRDRGPHEQYF.

This rearrangement joins TRBV7-6 to TRBJ2-7; lacking DNA, the TRBD1 call made by TCRdb goes unchecked. The CDR3 covers 16 residues. Germline V gene data show CDR1 as SGHVS and CDR2 as FNYEAQ. The CDR3 spells CASSLGPGQGVYEQYF.

This sequence joins TRBV7-2 and TRBJ2-2. The CDR3 extends over 17 amino acids. The germline V gene has CDR1 SGHTA and CDR2 FQGNSA. This chain's CDR3 is CASSLPPVVSNTGELFF.

The chain couples TRBV7-6 to TRBJ2-3; the D gene TCRdb calls, TRBD1, cannot be checked with no DNA. CDR1 is SGHVS and CDR2 is FNYEAQ in the germline V gene. The CDR3 consists of 15 residues. This chain's CDR3 is CASSTRTGGTDTQYF.